This TCR beta chain emerged from a study of blood T cell repertoires in COVID-19. Looking at the study overall: PBMCs, B-cell-depleted T cells, or T cells were the source of the cDNA or gDNA that made up the material.

During active infection, Seattle patients enrolled and were then monitored through disease. As originally analysed: Reference gene primer amplification in the assay estimated nucleated cell counts. Only in-frame clones appear in the TCRdb table, and some are missing; sequencing was by immunoSEQ multiplex PCR. V, J and clone size are taken as reported in that table, and D and trimming were inferred from the DNA itself. This repertoire shows 250,000 to 300,000 clones, about nine tenths found once; its top ten account for roughly 5.9%. The sequenced material came from peripheral blood. The origin of this receptor is a woman in her 50s with COVID-19, enrolled during active disease.

In nucleotides, the CDR3 is TGCGCCAGCAGCCAAGAGCGGATAAGGGGGTACGAGCAGTACTTC. Residues: CASSQERIRGYEQYF. The chain employs TRBV4-1 and TRBJ2-7; possible D gene TRBD1, 6 bases. Germline CDR1 and CDR2: MGHRA and YSYEKL. V was shortened by 0 bases and J by 4 bases, with 13 bases between the two germline ends. The CDR3 totals 15 residues.